These 8 T cell receptor beta chains were sequenced from one sample in a study of cytomegalovirus exposure and HLA in healthy donors. 13 Jbeta primers and 60 Vbeta primers were used for the PCR. Sequencing was performed with immunoSEQ multiplex PCR; in TCRdb, only in-frame clones are kept and a portion is missing. The repertoire has approximately 110,000 clones, less than 20% of them found once; the top ten carry 1.9%. The source material was PBMCs. These receptors originate from a woman aged 18-29 years in good health and CMV-seronegative.

This clone was seen a handful of times. The rearrangement uses TRBV30 and TRBJ1-2, with a weak D call TRBD1 (5 bases). The CDR3 runs 16 residues. Germline V lookup: CDR1 GTSNPN, CDR2 SVGIG (reference sequence). The ends were cut back, 3 bases at V and 4 bases at J, with 21 bases in the middle. CDR3 amino acids: CAWSITNRHRSYGYTF. DNA for the CDR3: TGTGCCTGGAGCATTACCAACAGGCACCGGAGCTATGGCTACACCTTC. Using reference TRBV30 and TRBJ1-2 for the parts outside the CDR3, the full variable domain is SQTIHQWPATLVQPVGSPLSLECTVEGTSNPNLYWYRQAAGRGLQLLFYSVGIGQISSEVPQNLSASRPQDRQFILSSKKLLLSDSGFYLCAWSITNRHRSYGYTFGSGTRLTVV.

V usage is TRBV14 and J usage is TRBJ1-2; D is ambiguous. The V gene's germline CDR1 is SGHDN and CDR2 FVKESK. The germline V and J ends were trimmed by 1 base and 4 bases, with 7 bases remaining between them. The CDR3 is made up of 13 amino acids. The CDR3: CASSQGGIYGYTF. The CDR3 nucleotides read TGTGCCAGCAGCCAAGGAGGGATCTATGGCTACACCTTC.

The chain couples TRBV4-1 to TRBJ2-2; TRBD2 might be the D (6 bases). Germline loops: CDR1 MGHRA, CDR2 YSYEKL. The ends were cut back, 4 bases at V and 6 bases at J, with 21 bases in the middle. CDR3 length: 17 amino acids. Here the CDR3 DNA reads TGCGCCAGCAGCCCTTCTCGCGGGACTGTTGGGGCCGGGGAGCTGTTTTTT. Its translation: CASSPSRGTVGAGELFF.

The chain recombines TRBV13 with TRBJ2-7; D gene uncertain. CDR1 is PRHDT, CDR2 FYEKMQ, per germline (reference sequence). This CDR3 is 15 amino acids long. Trimming cost V 0 bases and J 0 bases, with 9 bases left between them. CDR3: CASSLGAVSSYEQYF. DNA of the CDR3: TGTGCCAGCAGCTTAGGGGCCGTAAGCTCCTACGAGCAGTACTTC.

The V call is TRBV15, the J call TRBJ1-2; TRBD1 might be the D (5 bases). With 8 bases removed from V and 1 base from J, the gap between germline ends came to 8 bases. The germline V gene encodes CDR1 LNHNV and CDR2 YYDKDF (reference sequence). The CDR3 is 12 amino acids. CDR3 sequence: CATRGNNYGYTF. Written as DNA, the CDR3 is TGTGCCACCCGGGGGAATAACTATGGCTACACCTTC.

This clone was recorded a few times. In DNA, the CDR3 is TGTGCCAGCTCTCTGAGGCCGGAGGGACAGGACTACAATCAGCCCCAGCATTTT. Translated, it gives CASSLRPEGQDYNQPQHF. This chain joins TRBV18 and TRBJ1-5; 8 positions match TRBD1. CDR1 and CDR2 from the germline V gene are KGHSH and LQKENI. This CDR3 region has 18 residues. V was pared by 6 bases and J by 3 bases, with 16 bases of the junction left unmatched.

This clone showed up just a few times. The genes are TRBV19 and TRBJ2-2; 9 nucleotides align to TRBD1. J gave up 5 bases and V 4 bases, and 8 bases lay outside the gene matches. CDR1 LNHDA and CDR2 SQIVND come from the germline V gene (reference sequence). The CDR3 sequence is 16 residues long. The CDR3 nucleotides are TGTGCCAGTAGTAAGGGACAGGGAGTTGGTACCGGGGAGCTGTTTTTT. Translation gives CASSKGQGVGTGELFF.

The CDR3 coding sequence is TGTGCCAGCAGTTTTTTGGGGGCACAGCCCCAGCATTTT. Translated, it gives CASSFLGAQPQHF. The rearrangement uses TRBV28 and TRBJ1-5, with D perhaps TRBD1 (6 bases). V was clipped by 3 bases and J by 7 bases, with 10 bases between them. The CDR3 has 13 amino acids. Germline-derived CDR1 and CDR2 are MDHEN and SYDVKM.